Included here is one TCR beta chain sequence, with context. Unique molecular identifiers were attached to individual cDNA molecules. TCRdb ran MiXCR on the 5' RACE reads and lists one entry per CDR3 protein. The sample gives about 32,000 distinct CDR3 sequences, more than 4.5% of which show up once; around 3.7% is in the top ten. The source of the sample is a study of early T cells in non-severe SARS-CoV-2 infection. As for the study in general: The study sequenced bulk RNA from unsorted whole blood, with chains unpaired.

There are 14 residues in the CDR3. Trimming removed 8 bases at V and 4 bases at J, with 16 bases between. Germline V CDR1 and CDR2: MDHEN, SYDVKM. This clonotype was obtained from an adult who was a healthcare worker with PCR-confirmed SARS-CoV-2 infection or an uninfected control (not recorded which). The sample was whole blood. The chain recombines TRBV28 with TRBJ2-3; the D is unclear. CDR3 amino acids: CASWSTAQPDTQYF. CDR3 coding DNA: TGTGCCAGCTGGAGTACAGCCCAGCCAGATACGCAGTATTTT. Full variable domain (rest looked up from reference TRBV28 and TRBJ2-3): DVKVTQSSRYLVKRTGEKVFLECVQDMDHENMFWYRQDPGLGLRLIYFSYDVKMKEKGDIPEGYSVSREKKERFSLILESASTNQTSMYLCASWSTAQPDTQYFGPGTRLTVL.